This TCR beta chain was captured by sequencing in a study of T cell repertoires in cytomegalovirus infection. Study summary: Public TCR beta signatures were indicative of both CMV infection and a matching HLA type.

MiXCR, run by TCRdb on the reads, gives a single entry per CDR3 protein. The sample includes some 220,000 distinct CDR3 sequences, over 9% of them seen just once. Study results and caveats: Dominating the ex vivo response were HLA-C-restricted CMV-specific TCR beta clonotypes. Frequencies of public TCR beta families were cumulated, and this identified carriers of CMV plus the relevant HLA.

Germline CDR1 SGHTA, CDR2 FQGNSA. The CDR3 contains 14 residues. V shed 5 bases, J shed 7 bases, and the junction held 8 bases outside the gene matches. At least ten counts were recorded for this clonotype. Its specificity is not known. The receptor was derived from a human donor in good health (CMV status not recorded). Some clones in this sample may be carry-over from other donors' samples. Sample: PBMCs. The chain joins TRBV7-2 to TRBJ2-7; 10 bases are shared with TRBD1. CDR3 bases: TGTGCCAGCAGCCTGACAGGGGGCACCGAGGAGCAGTACTTC. Translation gives CASSLTGGTEEQYF.